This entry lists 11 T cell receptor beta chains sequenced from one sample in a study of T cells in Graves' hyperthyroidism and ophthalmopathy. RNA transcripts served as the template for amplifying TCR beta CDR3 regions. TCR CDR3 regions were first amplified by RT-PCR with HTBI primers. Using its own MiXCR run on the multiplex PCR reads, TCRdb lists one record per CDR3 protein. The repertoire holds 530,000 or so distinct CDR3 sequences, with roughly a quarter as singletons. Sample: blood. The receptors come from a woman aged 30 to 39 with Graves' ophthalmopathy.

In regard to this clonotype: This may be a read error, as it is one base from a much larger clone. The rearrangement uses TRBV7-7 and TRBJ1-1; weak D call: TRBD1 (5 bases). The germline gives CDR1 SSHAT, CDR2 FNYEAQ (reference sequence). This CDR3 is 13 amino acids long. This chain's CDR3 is CASSLTTDTEACF. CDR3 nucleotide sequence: TGTGCTAGCAGCTTAACAACGGACACTGAAGCTTGCTTT.

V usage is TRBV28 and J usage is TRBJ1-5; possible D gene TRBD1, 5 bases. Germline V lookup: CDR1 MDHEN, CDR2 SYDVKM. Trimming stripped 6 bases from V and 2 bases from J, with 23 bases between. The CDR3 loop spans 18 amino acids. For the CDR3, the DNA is TGTGCCAGCAGCCGAAGGGGTGGGGGAAACGGGGGCAATCAGCCCCAGCATTTT. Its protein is CASSRRGGGNGGNQPQHF.

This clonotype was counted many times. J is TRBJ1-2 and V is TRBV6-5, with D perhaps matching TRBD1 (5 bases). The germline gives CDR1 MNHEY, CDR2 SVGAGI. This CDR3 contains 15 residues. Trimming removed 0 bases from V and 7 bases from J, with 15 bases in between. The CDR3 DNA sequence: TGTGCCAGCAGTTACTCGGTTCGGGGGGACGGTGGCTACACCTTC. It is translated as CASSYSVRGDGGYTF.

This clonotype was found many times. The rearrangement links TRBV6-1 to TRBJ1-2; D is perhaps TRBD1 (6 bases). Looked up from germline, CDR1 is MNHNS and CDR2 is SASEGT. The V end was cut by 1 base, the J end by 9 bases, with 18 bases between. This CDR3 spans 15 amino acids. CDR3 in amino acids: CASSEGGGASYSYTF. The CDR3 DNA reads TGTGCCAGCAGTGAAGGGGGGGGCGCCTCTTACAGCTACACCTTC.

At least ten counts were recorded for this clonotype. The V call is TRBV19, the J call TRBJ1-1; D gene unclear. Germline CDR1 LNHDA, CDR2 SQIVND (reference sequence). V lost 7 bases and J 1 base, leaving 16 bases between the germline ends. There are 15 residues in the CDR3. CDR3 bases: TGTGCCAGTATAGGAGGTAGAATACCGAACACTGAAGCTTTCTTT. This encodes CASIGGRIPNTEAFF.

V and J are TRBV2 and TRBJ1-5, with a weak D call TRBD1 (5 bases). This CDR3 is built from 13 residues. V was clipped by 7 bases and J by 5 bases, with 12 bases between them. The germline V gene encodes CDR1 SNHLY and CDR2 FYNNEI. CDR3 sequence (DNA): TGTGCCAGCAAGGGACTCTTAGATCAGCCCCAGCATTTT. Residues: CASKGLLDQPQHF.

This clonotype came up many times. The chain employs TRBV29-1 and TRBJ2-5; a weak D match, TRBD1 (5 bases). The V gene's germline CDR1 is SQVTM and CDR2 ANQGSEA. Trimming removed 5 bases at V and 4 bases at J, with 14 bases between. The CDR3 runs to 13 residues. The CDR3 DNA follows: TGCAGCGTTATCCAGGGCTATGGAGAGACCCAGTACTTC. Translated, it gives CSVIQGYGETQYF.

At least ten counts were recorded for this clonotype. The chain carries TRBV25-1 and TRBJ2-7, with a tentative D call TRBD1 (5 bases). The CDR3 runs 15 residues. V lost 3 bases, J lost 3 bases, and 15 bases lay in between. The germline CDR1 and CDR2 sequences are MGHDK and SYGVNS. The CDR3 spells CASSDPTELYYEQYF. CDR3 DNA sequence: TGTGCCAGCAGTGATCCGACAGAATTATACTACGAGCAGTACTTC.

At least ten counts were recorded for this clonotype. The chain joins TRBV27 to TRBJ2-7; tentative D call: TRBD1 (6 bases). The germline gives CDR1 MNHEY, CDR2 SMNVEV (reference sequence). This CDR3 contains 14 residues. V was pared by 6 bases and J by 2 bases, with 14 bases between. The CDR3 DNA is TGTGCCAGCAGCCCACAGGGTAGGCCCTACGAGCAGTACTTC. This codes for CASSPQGRPYEQYF.

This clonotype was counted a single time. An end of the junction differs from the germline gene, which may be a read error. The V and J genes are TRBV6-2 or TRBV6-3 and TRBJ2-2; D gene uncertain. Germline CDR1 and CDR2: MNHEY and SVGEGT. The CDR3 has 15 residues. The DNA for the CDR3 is TGTGCCAGCTGTTATCATGTCTTTGGAACCGGGGAGCTGTTTTTT. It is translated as CASCYHVFGTGELFF.

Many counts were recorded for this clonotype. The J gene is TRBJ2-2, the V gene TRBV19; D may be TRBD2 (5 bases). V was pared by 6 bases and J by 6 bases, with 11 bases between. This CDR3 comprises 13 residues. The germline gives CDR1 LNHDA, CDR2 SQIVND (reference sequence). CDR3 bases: TGTGCCAGTAGGCCGCAGGAGGCCGGGGAGCTGTTTTTT. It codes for CASRPQEAGELFF.